This TCR beta chain was profiled in a study of cytomegalovirus exposure and HLA in healthy donors. Study-wide background: The approximately 720 first-cohort repertoires and the 95 to 150 validation repertoires shared the same platform, a later analysis reported.

The table came from immunoSEQ multiplex PCR; TCRdb's copy has only in-frame clones and leaves some out. The repertoire includes 250,000 to 300,000 clones, roughly 90% of them detected once, and 0.35% to 0.4% sits in the top ten. The germline V gene has CDR1 PRHDT and CDR2 FYEKMQ (reference sequence). The ends lost 0 bases at V and 6 bases at J; junction bases unmatched: 13. CDR3 length: 17 residues. The approximately 120-subject validation cohort, separate from the approximately 640-subject first cohort, included the donors. The sequence was collected from a woman under 30 in good health and CMV-seronegative. Source material: PBMCs. The chain recombines TRBV13 with TRBJ1-2; 7 positions agree with TRBD1. The CDR3 coding sequence is TGTGCCAGCAGCTTAGGCCTAGGGAGACAGGGCAATCATGGCTACACCTTC. It translates to CASSLGLGRQGNHGYTF.